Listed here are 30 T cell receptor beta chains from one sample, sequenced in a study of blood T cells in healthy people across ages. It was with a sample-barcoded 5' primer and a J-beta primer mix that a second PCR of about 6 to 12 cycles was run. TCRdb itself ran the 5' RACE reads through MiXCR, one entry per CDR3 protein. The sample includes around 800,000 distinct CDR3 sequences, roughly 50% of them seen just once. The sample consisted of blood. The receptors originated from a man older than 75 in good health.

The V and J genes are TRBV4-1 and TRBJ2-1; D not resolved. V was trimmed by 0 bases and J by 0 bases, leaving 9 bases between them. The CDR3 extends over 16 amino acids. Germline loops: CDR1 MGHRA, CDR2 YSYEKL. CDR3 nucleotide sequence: TGCGCCAGCAGCCAAGATCTTGCGAACTCCTACAATGAGCAGTTCTTC. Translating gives CASSQDLANSYNEQFF.

As DNA, the CDR3 is TGTGCCAGCAACCCCCCGGTTTTGCGGGTTAGCAATCACCCCCAGCATTTT. Translation: CASNPPVLRVSNHPQHF. V is TRBV21-1 and J is TRBJ1-5; TRBD1 is taken as the D call from the table, unchecked against the DNA. TRBV21-1 is a listed pseudogene. The CDR3 extends over 17 amino acids.

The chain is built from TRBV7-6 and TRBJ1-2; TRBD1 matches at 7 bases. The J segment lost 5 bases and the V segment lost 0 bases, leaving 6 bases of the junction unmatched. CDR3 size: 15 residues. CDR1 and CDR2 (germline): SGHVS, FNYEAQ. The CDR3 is CASSLAIGTEYGYTF. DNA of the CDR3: TGTGCCAGCAGCTTAGCAATCGGGACAGAATATGGCTACACCTTC.

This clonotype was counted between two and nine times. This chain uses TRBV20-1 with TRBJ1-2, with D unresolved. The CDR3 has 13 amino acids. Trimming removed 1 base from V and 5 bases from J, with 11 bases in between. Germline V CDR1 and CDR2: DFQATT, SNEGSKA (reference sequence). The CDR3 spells CSARARSQYGYTF. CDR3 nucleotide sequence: TGCAGTGCTAGAGCTCGCAGCCAATATGGCTACACCTTC.

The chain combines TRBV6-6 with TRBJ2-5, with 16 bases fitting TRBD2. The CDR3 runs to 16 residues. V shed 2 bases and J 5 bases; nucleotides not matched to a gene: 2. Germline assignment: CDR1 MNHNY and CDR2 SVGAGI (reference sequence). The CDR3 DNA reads TGTGCCAGCAGTTACGGGACTAGCGGGAGGGCGGAGACCCAGTACTTC. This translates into CASSYGTSGRAETQYF.

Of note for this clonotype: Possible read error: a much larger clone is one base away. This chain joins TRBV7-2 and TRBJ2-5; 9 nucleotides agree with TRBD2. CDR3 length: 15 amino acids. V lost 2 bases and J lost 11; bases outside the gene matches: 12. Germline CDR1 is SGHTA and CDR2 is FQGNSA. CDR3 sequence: CASSLYAGGDNEQYF. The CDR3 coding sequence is TGTGCCAGCAGCTTATACGCGGGAGGGGACAATGAGCAGTACTTC.

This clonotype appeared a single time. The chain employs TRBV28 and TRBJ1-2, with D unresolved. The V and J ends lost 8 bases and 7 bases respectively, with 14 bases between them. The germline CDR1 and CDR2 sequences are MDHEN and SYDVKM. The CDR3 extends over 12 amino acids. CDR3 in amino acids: CASAERHGGYTF. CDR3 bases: TGTGCCAGCGCGGAAAGGCATGGTGGCTACACCTTC.

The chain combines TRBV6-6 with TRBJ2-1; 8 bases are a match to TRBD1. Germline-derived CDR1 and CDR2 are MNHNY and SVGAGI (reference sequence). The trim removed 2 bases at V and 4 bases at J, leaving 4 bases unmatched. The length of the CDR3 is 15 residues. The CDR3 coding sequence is TGTGCCAGCAGTTACCCGGGGACAGGATACAATGAGCAGTTCTTC. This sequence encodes CASSYPGTGYNEQFF.

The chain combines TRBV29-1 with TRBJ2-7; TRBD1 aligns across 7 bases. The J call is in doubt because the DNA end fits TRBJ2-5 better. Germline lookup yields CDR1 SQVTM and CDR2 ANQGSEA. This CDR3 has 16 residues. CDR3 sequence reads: CSVEDSDRVGRETQYF. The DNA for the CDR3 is TGCAGCGTTGAAGACTCAGACAGGGTAGGGCGGGAGACCCAGTACTTC.

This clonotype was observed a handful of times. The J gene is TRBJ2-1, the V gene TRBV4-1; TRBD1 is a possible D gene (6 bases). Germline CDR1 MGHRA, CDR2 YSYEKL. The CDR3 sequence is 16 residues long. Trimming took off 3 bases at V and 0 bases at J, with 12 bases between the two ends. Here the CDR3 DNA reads TGCGCCAGCAGCCAGACCGGGACATCCTCCTACAATGAGCAGTTCTTC. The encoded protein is CASSQTGTSSYNEQFF.

Written as DNA, the CDR3 is TGTGCCAGCAGCGGGACAGGGGGCGGGCAGCCCCAGCATTTT. Its translation: CASSGTGGGQPQHF. The V call is TRBV9, the J call TRBJ1-5, with TRBD1 matching over 11 bases. J lost 7 bases, V lost 3 bases, and 3 bases had no gene match. This CDR3 has 14 amino acids. Germline values: CDR1 SGDLS, CDR2 YYNGEE.

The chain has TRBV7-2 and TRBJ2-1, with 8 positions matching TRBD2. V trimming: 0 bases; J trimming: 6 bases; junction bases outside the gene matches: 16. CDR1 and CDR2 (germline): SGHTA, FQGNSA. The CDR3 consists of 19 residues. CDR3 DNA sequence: TGTGCCAGCAGCTTAGCCAGCGGGGCGGGAGGTATCTCTCGCAATGAGCAGTTCTTC. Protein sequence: CASSLASGAGGISRNEQFF.

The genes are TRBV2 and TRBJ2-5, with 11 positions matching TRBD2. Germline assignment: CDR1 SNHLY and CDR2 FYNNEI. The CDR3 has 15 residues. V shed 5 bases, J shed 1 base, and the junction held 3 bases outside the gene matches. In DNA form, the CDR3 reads TGTGCCAGCAGTCCTAGCGGGAGGCCCCAAGAGACCCAGTACTTC. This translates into CASSPSGRPQETQYF.

This CDR3 reads CASSAQTGGGPYEQYF. The CDR3 DNA follows: TGTGCCAGCAGCGCCCAAACAGGGGGCGGCCCCTACGAGCAGTACTTC. The chain joins TRBV9 to TRBJ2-7; 9 bases are a match to TRBD1. J gave up 2 bases and V 3 bases, and 9 bases lay outside the gene matches. The CDR3 contains 16 residues. CDR1 and CDR2 (germline): SGDLS, YYNGEE.

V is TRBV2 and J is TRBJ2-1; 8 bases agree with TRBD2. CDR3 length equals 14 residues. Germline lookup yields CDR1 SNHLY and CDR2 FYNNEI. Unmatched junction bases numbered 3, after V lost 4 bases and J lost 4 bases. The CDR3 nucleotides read TGTGCCAGCAGTGTCCAGCGGGGGTACAATGAGCAGTTCTTC. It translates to CASSVQRGYNEQFF.

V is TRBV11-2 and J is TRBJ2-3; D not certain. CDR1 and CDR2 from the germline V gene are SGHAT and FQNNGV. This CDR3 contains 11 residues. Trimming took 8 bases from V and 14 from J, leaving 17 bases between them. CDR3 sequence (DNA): TGTGCCAGCGGACCGGTCGGATACGCGTATTTT. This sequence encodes CASGPVGYAYF.

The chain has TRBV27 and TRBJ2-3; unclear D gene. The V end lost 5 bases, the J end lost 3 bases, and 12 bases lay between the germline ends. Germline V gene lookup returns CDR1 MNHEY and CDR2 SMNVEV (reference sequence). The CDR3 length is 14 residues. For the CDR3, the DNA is TGTGCCAGCAGTCCACGGATAAAAACAGATACGCAGTATTTT. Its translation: CASSPRIKTDTQYF.

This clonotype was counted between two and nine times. This CDR3 reads CASSFYGQGVNSPLHF. The CDR3, as DNA: TGTGCCAGCAGCTTCTACGGACAGGGAGTTAACTCACCCCTCCACTTT. The gene calls are TRBV7-2 and TRBJ1-6; 8 bases match TRBD1. The CDR3 length is 16 residues. Trimming took 3 bases from V and 10 from J; bases not matched to a gene: 11. The V gene's germline CDR1 is SGHTA and CDR2 FQGNSA.

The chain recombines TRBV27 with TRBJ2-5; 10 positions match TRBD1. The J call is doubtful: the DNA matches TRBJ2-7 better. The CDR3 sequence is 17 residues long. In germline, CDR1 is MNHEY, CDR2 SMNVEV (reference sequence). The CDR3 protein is CASSFLPRQGAPYEQYF. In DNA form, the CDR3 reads TGTGCCAGCAGTTTTCTACCTCGACAGGGGGCCCCCTACGAGCAGTACTTC.

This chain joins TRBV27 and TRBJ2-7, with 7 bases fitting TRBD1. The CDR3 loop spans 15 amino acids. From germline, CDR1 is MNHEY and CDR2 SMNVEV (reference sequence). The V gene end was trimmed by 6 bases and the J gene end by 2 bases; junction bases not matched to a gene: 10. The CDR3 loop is CASSEDRLRTYEQYF. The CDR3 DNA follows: TGTGCCAGCAGCGAGGACAGGTTGAGGACCTACGAGCAGTACTTC.

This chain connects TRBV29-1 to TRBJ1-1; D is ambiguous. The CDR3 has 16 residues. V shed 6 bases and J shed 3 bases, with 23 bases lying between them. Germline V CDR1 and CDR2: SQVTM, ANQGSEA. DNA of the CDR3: TGCAGCGTCCTCCCCCGATTTCGCCTAGAGGACACTGAAGCTTTCTTT. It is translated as CSVLPRFRLEDTEAFF.

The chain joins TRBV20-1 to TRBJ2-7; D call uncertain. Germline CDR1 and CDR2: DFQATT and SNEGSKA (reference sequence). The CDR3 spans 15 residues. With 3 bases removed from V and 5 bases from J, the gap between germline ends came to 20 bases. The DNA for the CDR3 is TGCAGTGCTAGTCCTGCCGAGATCACCTACAACGAGCAGTACTTC. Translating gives CSASPAEITYNEQYF.

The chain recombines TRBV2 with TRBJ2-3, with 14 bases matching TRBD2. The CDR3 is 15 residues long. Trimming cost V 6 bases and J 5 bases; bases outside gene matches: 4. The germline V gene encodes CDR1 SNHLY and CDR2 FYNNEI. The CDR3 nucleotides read TGTGCCAGCAGGGGACTAGCGGGAGTGGTAGATACGCAGTATTTT. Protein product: CASRGLAGVVDTQYF.

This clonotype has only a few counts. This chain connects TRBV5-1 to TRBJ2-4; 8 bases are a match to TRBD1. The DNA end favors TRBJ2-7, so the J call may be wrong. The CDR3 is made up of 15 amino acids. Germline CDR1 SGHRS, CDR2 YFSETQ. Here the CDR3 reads CASSFWTGLEYEQYF. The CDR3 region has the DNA TGCGCCAGCAGCTTCTGGACAGGGTTGGAATACGAGCAGTACTTC.

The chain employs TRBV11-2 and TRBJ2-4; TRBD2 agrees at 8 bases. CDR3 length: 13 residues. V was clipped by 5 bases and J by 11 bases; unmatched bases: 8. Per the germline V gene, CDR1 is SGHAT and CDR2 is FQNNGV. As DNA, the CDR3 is TGTGCCAGCAGCCGGGGGGGGAGGGAGGTTCAGTACTTC. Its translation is CASSRGGREVQYF.

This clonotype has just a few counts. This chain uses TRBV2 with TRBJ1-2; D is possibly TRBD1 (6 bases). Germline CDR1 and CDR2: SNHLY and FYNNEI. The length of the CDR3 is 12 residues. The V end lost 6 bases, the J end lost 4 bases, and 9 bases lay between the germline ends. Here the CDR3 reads CASSRQAYGYTF. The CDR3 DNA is TGTGCCAGCAGCCGACAGGCCTATGGCTACACCTTC. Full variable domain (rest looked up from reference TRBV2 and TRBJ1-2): EPEVTQTPSHQVTQMGQEVILRCVPISNHLYFYWYRQILGQKVEFLVSFYNNEISEKSEIFDDQFSVERPDGSNFTLKIRSTKLEDSAMYFCASSRQAYGYTFGSGTRLTVV.

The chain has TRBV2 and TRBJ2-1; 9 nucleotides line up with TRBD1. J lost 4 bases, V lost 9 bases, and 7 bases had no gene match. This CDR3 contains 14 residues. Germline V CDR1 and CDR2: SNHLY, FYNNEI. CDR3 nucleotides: TGTGCCAGTAGAACCGGGACAGGGTACAATGAGCAGTTCTTC. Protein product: CASRTGTGYNEQFF.

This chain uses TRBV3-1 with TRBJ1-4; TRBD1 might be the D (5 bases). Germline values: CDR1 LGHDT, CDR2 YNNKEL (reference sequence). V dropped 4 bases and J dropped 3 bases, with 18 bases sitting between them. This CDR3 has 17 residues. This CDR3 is CASSPTGRGLSNEKLFF. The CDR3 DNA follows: TGTGCCAGCAGCCCTACGGGGCGCGGATTGTCTAATGAAAAACTGTTTTTT.

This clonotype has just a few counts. CDR3 loop: CASSDQAGRYEQYF. CDR3 bases: TGTGCCAGCAGTGATCAAGCGGGGCGGTACGAGCAGTACTTC. This rearrangement joins TRBV2 to TRBJ2-7, with 7 bases identical to TRBD2. CDR3 length: 14 amino acids. The germline gives CDR1 SNHLY, CDR2 FYNNEI. J was trimmed by 4 bases and V by 3 bases; bases with no gene match: 6.

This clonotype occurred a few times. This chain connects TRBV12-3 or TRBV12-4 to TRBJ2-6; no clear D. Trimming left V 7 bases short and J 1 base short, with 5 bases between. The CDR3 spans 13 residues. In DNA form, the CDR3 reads TGTGCCAGCACCAATTCTGGGGCCAACGTCCTGACTTTC. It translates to CASTNSGANVLTF.